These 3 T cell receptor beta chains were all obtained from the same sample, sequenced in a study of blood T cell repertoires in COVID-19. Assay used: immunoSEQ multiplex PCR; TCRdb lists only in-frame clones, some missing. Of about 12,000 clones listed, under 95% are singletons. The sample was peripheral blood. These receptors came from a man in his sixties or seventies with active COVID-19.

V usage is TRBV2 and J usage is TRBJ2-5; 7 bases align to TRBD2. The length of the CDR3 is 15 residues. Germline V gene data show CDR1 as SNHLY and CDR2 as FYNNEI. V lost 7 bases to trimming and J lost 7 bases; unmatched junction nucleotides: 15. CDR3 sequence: CASTRGEGLWGTQYF. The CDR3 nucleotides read TGTGCCAGCACTCGGGGGGAGGGCCTGTGGGGGACCCAGTACTTC.

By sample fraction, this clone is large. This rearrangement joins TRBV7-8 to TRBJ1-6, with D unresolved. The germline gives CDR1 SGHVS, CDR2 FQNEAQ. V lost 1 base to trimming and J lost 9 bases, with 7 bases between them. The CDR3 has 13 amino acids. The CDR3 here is CASSLGPPSPLHF. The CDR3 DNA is TGTGCCAGCAGCTTAGGGCCCCCTTCACCCCTCCACTTT.

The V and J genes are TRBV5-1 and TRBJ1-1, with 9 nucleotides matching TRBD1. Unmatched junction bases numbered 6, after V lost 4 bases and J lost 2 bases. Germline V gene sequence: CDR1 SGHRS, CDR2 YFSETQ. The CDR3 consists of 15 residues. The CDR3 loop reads CASSLWTGDNTEAFF. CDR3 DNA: TGCGCCAGCAGCCTTTGGACAGGGGATAACACTGAAGCTTTCTTT. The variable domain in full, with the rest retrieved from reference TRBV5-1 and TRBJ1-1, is KAGVTQTPRYLIKTRGQQVTLSCSPISGHRSVSWYQQTPGQGLQFLFEYFSETQRNKGNFPGRFSGRQFSNSRSEMNVSTLELGDSALYLCASSLWTGDNTEAFFGQGTRLTVV.